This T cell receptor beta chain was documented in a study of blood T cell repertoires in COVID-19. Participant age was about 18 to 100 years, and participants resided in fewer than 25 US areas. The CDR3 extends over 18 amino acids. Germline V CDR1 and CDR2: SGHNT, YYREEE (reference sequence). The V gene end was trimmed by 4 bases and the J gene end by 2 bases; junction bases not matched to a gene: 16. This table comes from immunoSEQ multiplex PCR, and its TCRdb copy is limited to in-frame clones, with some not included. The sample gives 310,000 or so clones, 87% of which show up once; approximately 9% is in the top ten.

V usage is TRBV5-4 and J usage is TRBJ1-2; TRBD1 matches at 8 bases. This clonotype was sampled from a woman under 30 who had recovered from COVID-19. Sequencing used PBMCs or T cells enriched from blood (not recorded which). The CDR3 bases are TGTGCCAGCAGCCAAACCGGGACAGGAATATTACCCAACTATGGCTACACCTTC. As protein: CASSQTGTGILPNYGYTF.